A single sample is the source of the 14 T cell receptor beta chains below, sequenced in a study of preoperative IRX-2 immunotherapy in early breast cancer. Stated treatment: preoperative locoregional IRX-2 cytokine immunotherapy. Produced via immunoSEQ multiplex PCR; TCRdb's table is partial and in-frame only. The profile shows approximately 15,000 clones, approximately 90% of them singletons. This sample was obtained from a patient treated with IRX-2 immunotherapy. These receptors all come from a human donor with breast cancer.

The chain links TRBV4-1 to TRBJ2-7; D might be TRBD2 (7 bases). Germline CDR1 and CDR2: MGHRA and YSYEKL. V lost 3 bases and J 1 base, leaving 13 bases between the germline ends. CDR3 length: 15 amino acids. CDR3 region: CASSHPGGRSYEQYF. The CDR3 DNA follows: TGCGCCAGCAGCCACCCCGGGGGGCGGTCCTACGAGCAGTACTTC.

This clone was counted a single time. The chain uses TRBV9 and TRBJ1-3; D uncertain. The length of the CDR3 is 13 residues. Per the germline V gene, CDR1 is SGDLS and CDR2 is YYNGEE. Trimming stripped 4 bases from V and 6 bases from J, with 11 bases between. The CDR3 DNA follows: TGTGCCAGCAGCAGAGAAGGGTTAAACACCATATATTTT. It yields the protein CASSREGLNTIYF.

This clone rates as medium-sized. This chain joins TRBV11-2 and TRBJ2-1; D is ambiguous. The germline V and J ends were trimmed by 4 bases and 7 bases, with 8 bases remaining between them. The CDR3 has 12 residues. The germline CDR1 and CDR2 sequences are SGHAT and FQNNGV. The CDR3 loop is CASSSWVNEQFF. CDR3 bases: TGTGCCAGCAGCTCTTGGGTGAATGAGCAGTTCTTC.

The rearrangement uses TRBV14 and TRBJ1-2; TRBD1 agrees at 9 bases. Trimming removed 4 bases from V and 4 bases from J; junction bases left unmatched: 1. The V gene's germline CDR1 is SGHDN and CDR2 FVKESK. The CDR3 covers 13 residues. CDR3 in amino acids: CASSPGQGYGYTF. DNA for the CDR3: TGTGCCAGCAGCCCGGGACAGGGCTATGGCTACACCTTC. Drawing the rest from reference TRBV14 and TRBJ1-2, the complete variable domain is EAGVTQFPSHSVIEKGQTVTLRCDPISGHDNLYWYRRVMGKEIKFLLHFVKESKQDESGMPNNRFLAERTGGTYSTLKVQPAELEDSGVYFCASSPGQGYGYTFGSGTRLTVV.

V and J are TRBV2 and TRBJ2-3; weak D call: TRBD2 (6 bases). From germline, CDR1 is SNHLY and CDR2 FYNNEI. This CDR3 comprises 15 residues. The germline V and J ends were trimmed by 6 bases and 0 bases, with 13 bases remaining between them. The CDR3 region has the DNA TGTGCCAGCAGGTCCTTAGCGGCTAGCACAGATACGCAGTATTTT. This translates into CASRSLAASTDTQYF.

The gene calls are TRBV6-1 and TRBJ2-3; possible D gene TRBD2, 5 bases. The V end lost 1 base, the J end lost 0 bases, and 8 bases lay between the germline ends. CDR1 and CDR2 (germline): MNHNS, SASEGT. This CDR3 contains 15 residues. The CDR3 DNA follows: TGTGCCAGCAGTGAAGTAGGCGGGAGCACAGATACGCAGTATTTT. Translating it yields CASSEVGGSTDTQYF.

The CDR3 coding sequence is TGCGCCAGCAGCCAGAGGGACAGGGGAGGATATGGCTACACCTTC. Protein sequence: CASSQRDRGGYGYTF. V and J are TRBV4-1 and TRBJ1-2; 10 nucleotides line up with TRBD1. Per the germline V gene, CDR1 is MGHRA and CDR2 is YSYEKL. The CDR3 runs to 15 residues. With V trimmed by 3 bases and J by 5 bases, 6 bases remained unmatched.

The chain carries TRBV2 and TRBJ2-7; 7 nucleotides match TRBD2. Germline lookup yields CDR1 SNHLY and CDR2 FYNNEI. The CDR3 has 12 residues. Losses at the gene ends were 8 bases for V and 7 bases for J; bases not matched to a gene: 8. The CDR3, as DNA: TGTGCCAGCGGGAAGACTAGCTATGAGCAGTACGTC. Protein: CASGKTSYEQYV.

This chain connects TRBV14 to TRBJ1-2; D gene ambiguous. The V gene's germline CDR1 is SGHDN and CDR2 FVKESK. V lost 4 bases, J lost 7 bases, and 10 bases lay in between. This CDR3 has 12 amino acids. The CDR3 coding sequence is TGTGCCAGCAGCCCAGCCCTGGGTGGCTACACCTTC. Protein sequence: CASSPALGGYTF. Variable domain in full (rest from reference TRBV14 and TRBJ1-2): EAGVTQFPSHSVIEKGQTVTLRCDPISGHDNLYWYRRVMGKEIKFLLHFVKESKQDESGMPNNRFLAERTGGTYSTLKVQPAELEDSGVYFCASSPALGGYTFGSGTRLTVV.

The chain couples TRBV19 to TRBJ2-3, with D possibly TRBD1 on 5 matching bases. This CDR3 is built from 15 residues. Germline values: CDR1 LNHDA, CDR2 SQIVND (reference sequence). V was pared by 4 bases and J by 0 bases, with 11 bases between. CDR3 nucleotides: TGTGCCAGTAGTAAAGGGGCCCTTAGCACAGATACGCAGTATTTT. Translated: CASSKGALSTDTQYF.

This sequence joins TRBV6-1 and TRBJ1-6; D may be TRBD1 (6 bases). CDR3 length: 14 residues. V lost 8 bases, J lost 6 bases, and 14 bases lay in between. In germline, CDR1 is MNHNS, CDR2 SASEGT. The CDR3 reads CASVRGQTNSPLHF. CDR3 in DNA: TGTGCCAGCGTAAGAGGACAGACTAATTCACCCCTCCACTTT.

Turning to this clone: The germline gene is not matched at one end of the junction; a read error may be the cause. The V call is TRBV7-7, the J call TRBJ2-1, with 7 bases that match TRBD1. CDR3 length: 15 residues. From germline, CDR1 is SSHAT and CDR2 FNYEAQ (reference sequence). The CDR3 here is CASSLGQKALSEQFF. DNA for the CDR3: TGTGCTAGCAGCTTGGGACAGAAAGCTCTAAGTGAGCAGTTCTTC.

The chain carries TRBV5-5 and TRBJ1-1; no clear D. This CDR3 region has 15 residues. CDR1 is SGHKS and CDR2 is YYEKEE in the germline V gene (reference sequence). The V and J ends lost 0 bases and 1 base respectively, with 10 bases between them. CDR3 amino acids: CASSLGVRRNTEAFF. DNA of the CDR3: TGTGCCAGCAGCTTGGGGGTCAGGAGGAACACTGAAGCTTTCTTT.

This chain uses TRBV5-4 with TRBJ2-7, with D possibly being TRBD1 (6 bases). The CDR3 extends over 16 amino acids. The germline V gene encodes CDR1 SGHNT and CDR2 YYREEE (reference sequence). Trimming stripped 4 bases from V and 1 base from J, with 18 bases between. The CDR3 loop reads CASSPKGQGISYEQYF. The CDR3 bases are TGTGCCAGCAGCCCAAAAGGGCAGGGGATTTCCTACGAGCAGTACTTC. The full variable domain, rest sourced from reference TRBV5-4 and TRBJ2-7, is ETGVTQSPTHLIKTRGQQVTLRCSSQSGHNTVSWYQQALGQGPQFIFQYYREEENGRGNFPPRFSGLQFPNYSSELNVNALELDDSALYLCASSPKGQGISYEQYFGPGTRLTVT.